This T cell receptor beta chain was documented in a study of shared clonotypes between healthy human individuals. Study conclusions and caveats: Collection of samples was limited to blood; tissue repertoires likely differ.

The CDR3 has 15 amino acids. Germline V gene data show CDR1 as SGHVS and CDR2 as FQNEAQ. With 1 base removed from V and 1 base from J, the gap between germline ends came to 8 bases. TCRdb's table, derived via immunoSEQ multiplex PCR, lists solely in-frame clones and lacks some. The sample lists some 1.5 million clones, approximately 96% occurring once. A note on this clone: Its antigen is currently unknown. This sample also contains other DNA sequences that code for the same CDR3.

The chain is built from TRBV7-8 and TRBJ2-1; D is unresolved. The sequence came from a man aged 30-40 years in good health. Source material: naive CD4+ T cells sorted from blood. Regarding subset: CD45RA+ positively selected. CDR3 region: CASSLVGGSYNEQFF. CDR3 coding DNA: TGTGCCAGCAGCTTAGTCGGTGGGTCCTACAATGAGCAGTTCTTC. The whole variable domain, filled in from reference TRBV7-8 and TRBJ2-1, reads GAGVSQSPRYKVAKRGQDVALRCDPISGHVSLFWYQQALGQGPEFLTYFQNEAQLDKSGLPSDRFFAERPEGSVSTLKIQRTQQEDSAVYLCASSLVGGSYNEQFFGPGTRLTVL.